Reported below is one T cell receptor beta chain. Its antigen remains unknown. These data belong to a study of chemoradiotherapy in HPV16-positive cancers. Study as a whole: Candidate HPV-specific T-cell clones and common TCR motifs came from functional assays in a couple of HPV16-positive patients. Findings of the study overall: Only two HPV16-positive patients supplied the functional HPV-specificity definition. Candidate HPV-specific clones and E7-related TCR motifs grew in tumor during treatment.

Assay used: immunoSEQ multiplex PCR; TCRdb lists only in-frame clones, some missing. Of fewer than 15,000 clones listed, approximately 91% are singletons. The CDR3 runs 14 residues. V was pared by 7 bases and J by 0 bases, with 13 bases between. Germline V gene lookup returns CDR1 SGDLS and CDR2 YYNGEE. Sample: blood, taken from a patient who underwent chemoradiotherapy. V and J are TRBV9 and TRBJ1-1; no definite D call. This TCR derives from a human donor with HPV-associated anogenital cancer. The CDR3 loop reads CASGPGGLNTEAFF. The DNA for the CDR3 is TGTGCCAGCGGCCCGGGAGGGCTGAACACTGAAGCTTTCTTT.